The 19 T cell receptor beta chains listed next were all sequenced from one sample in a study of T cell changes during pregnancy in multiple sclerosis. Measured with immunoSEQ multiplex PCR; TCRdb has only the in-frame clones, and not every one. The data show 20,000 or so clones, approximately 90% seen once. The sample here was CD4+ T cells from peripheral blood mononuclear cells, taken after pregnancy. These receptors originate from a female donor in good health, enrolled as a control in a pregnancy study.

This clone was seen just once. The rearrangement joins TRBV7-3 to TRBJ2-1, with no clear D. Germline V gene lookup returns CDR1 SGHTA and CDR2 FQGTGA. V was shortened by 5 bases and J by 0 bases, with 5 bases between the two germline ends. There are 13 residues in the CDR3. This CDR3 reads CASSGSSYNEQFF. CDR3 bases: TGTGCCAGCAGCGGTAGCTCCTACAATGAGCAGTTCTTC.

The gene calls are TRBV11-2 and TRBJ2-5, with a weak D call TRBD1 (6 bases). Trimming removed 1 base from V and 4 bases from J, with 13 bases in between. Germline CDR1 is SGHAT and CDR2 is FQNNGV. This CDR3 spans 15 amino acids. The CDR3 loop reads CASSLVRQGRETQYF. The CDR3 nucleotides are TGTGCCAGCAGCTTAGTTAGGCAGGGGCGAGAGACCCAGTACTTC.

The chain carries TRBV2 and TRBJ2-5, with D uncertain. The CDR3 contains 15 residues. Deletions cut 7 bases from V and 0 bases from J, with 15 bases between. In germline, CDR1 is SNHLY, CDR2 FYNNEI. The CDR3 reads CASKTYPRYQETQYF. The CDR3 region has the DNA TGTGCCAGCAAAACCTACCCGCGGTACCAAGAGACCCAGTACTTC.

The chain couples TRBV6-1 to TRBJ2-6; unclear D gene. The V end lost 7 bases, the J end lost 1 base, and 11 bases lay between the germline ends. CDR3 length equals 15 residues. Per germline, CDR1 MNHNS and CDR2 SASEGT. The CDR3 nucleotides read TGTGCCAGCATAACCCCCAGATCTGGGGCCAACGTCCTGACTTTC. The encoded protein is CASITPRSGANVLTF.

The genes are TRBV11-2 and TRBJ1-5; 8 nucleotides line up with TRBD1. CDR1 and CDR2 (germline): SGHAT, FQNNGV. There are 14 residues in the CDR3. Trimming removed 3 bases from V and 6 bases from J; junction bases left unmatched: 4. CDR3 in DNA: TGTGCCAGCAGCTTGCAGGGGGCGGGTCAGCCCCAGCATTTT. Amino acids: CASSLQGAGQPQHF. The full variable domain, in which reference TRBV11-2 and TRBJ1-5 provide the parts outside the CDR3, is EAGVAQSPRYKIIEKRQSVAFWCNPISGHATLYWYQQILGQGPKLLIQFQNNGVVDDSQLPKDRFSAERLKGVDSTLKIQPAKLEDSAVYLCASSLQGAGQPQHFGDGTRLSIL.

The V and J genes are TRBV6-5 and TRBJ2-1; D might be TRBD1 (6 bases). Germline CDR1 MNHEY, CDR2 SVGAGI. The CDR3 runs 16 residues. Trimming left V 1 base short and J 2 bases short, with 12 bases between. CDR3 sequence: CASSYYNRVTYNEQFF. The CDR3 nucleotides read TGTGCCAGCAGTTACTACAACAGGGTAACCTACAATGAGCAGTTCTTC.

This chain joins TRBV7-2 and TRBJ1-2; TRBD1 aligns across 9 bases. The germline V gene has CDR1 SGHTA and CDR2 FQGNSA. CDR3 length equals 16 residues. V lost 2 bases to trimming and J lost 3 bases; unmatched junction nucleotides: 7. The CDR3 DNA follows: TGTGCCAGCAGCTTAACAGGGGGCGTGGGTGACTATGGCTACACCTTC. It translates to CASSLTGGVGDYGYTF.

The chain employs TRBV5-8 and TRBJ2-1, with D unclear. CDR3 length: 11 residues. Germline V lookup: CDR1 SGHTS, CDR2 YDEGEE. V lost 4 bases, J lost 9 bases, and 8 bases lay in between. The CDR3 protein is CASSPSGEQFF. The CDR3 DNA reads TGTGCCAGCAGCCCTAGTGGTGAGCAGTTCTTC.

J is TRBJ1-1 and V is TRBV6-1, with 8 bases identical to TRBD1. CDR3 length: 11 amino acids. V shed 8 bases, J shed 11 bases, and the junction held 7 bases outside the gene matches. CDR1 MNHNS and CDR2 SASEGT come from the germline V gene. The CDR3: CASDENRGAFF. The CDR3 nucleotides are TGTGCCAGCGATGAAAACAGGGGGGCTTTCTTT.

The chain employs TRBV29-1 and TRBJ2-7; 7 bases are shared with TRBD1. V shed 5 bases, J shed 5 bases, and the junction held 12 bases outside the gene matches. Germline V gene lookup returns CDR1 SQVTM and CDR2 ANQGSEA. This CDR3 is built from 14 residues. CDR3 amino acids: CSVRDGTVFDEQYF. The DNA of the CDR3 is TGCAGCGTTCGTGACGGGACAGTCTTCGACGAGCAGTACTTC.

The rearrangement joins TRBV15 to TRBJ2-3; TRBD2 might be the D (6 bases). V dropped 6 bases and J dropped 0 bases, with 7 bases sitting between them. The CDR3 sequence is 13 residues long. Germline lookup yields CDR1 LNHNV and CDR2 YYDKDF (reference sequence). The CDR3 nucleotides are TGTGCCACCAGGGGGACTAGCACAGATACGCAGTATTTT. Its protein product is CATRGTSTDTQYF.

In this sample, this clone turned up once. The V call is TRBV4-3, the J call TRBJ2-7; 10 nucleotides match TRBD2. In germline, CDR1 is LGHNA, CDR2 YSLEER. The V gene end was trimmed by 0 bases and the J gene end by 2 bases; junction bases not matched to a gene: 4. The CDR3 is 16 amino acids. CDR3 in DNA: TGCGCCAGCAGCCAAGACTGGACTAGCGGACCCTACGAGCAGTACTTC. It is translated as CASSQDWTSGPYEQYF.

This clone was observed a single time. This chain uses TRBV30 with TRBJ2-7, with TRBD2 matching over 14 bases. Germline CDR1 is GTSNPN and CDR2 is SVGIG (reference sequence). V was pared by 1 base and J by 3 bases, with 5 bases of the junction left unmatched. The CDR3 length is 16 residues. The CDR3 DNA reads TGTGCCTGGAGTGGAGGGGGACTAGCGGGGGTCTACGAGCAGTACTTC. Its translation is CAWSGGGLAGVYEQYF.

The rearrangement links TRBV27 to TRBJ1-2; 7 nucleotides match TRBD1. The CDR3 is 14 amino acids. The germline V gene encodes CDR1 MNHEY and CDR2 SMNVEV (reference sequence). Trimming took 6 bases from V and 6 from J; bases not matched to a gene: 10. CDR3 DNA: TGTGCCAGCAGACCCGGAGACAGGGAAGATGGCTACACCTTC. This gives the protein CASRPGDREDGYTF.

CDR3 protein: CASSRDGTSGRYEQYF. The CDR3 DNA follows: TGTGCCAGCAGCCGAGACGGGACTAGCGGGAGATACGAGCAGTACTTC. This chain uses TRBV7-2 with TRBJ2-7; the match to TRBD2 covers 14 bases. The CDR3 runs 16 residues. V trimming: 5 bases; J trimming: 4 bases; junction bases outside the gene matches: 7. Per the germline V gene, CDR1 is SGHTA and CDR2 is FQGNSA. Full variable domain (remainder filled in from reference TRBV7-2 and TRBJ2-7): GAGVSQSPSNKVTEKGKDVELRCDPISGHTALYWYRQSLGQGLEFLIYFQGNSAPDKSGLPSDRFSAERTGGSVSTLTIQRTQQEDSAVYLCASSRDGTSGRYEQYFGPGTRLTVT.

The rearrangement uses TRBV28 and TRBJ1-1; D gene ambiguous. The V gene's germline CDR1 is MDHEN and CDR2 SYDVKM. The CDR3 spans 14 residues. With 3 bases removed from V and 1 base from J, the gap between germline ends came to 9 bases. The chain's CDR3 is CASSFPSGNTEAFF. In DNA form, the CDR3 reads TGTGCCAGCAGTTTTCCCAGCGGGAACACTGAAGCTTTCTTT.

This clone was seen just once. This chain joins TRBV2 and TRBJ1-2; D is undetermined. Trimming removed 5 bases at V and 4 bases at J, with 14 bases between. CDR3 length: 14 amino acids. Germline V gene sequence: CDR1 SNHLY, CDR2 FYNNEI. In DNA, the CDR3 is TGTGCCAGCAGTCGAGATACAGCTGGCTATGGCTACACCTTC. Translation: CASSRDTAGYGYTF.

The chain employs TRBV7-8 and TRBJ1-1; D is unresolved. V was clipped by 6 bases and J by 3 bases, with 11 bases between them. Germline CDR1 and CDR2: SGHVS and FQNEAQ. The CDR3 is made up of 13 amino acids. The CDR3 bases are TGTGCCAGCAGACCCACTCGAGACACTGAAGCTTTCTTT. Its translation is CASRPTRDTEAFF.

V usage is TRBV2 and J usage is TRBJ2-2; TRBD1 matches 7 bases. Germline V gene data show CDR1 as SNHLY and CDR2 as FYNNEI. Trimming cost V 8 bases and J 4 bases; bases outside gene matches: 7. The CDR3 is made up of 14 amino acids. The DNA of the CDR3 is TGTGCCAGCTCCTCGACAGGGCGCACCGGGGAGCTGTTTTTT. This sequence encodes CASSSTGRTGELFF.